This T cell receptor beta chain appears in the sequencing data of a study of OX40 agonist ivuxolimab in advanced cancers. Across the whole study: Dose-escalation subjects each had hepatocellular carcinoma, melanoma, renal cell or head and neck cancer. Prior therapy, whether anti-PD-1, anti-PD-L1 or anti-CTLA-4, was allowed, and 40% had some.

CDR1 and CDR2 (germline): SNHLY, FYNNEI. With 5 bases clipped from V and 5 bases from J, the junction kept 8 bases outside the gene matches. The length of the CDR3 is 14 residues. The data were produced by immunoSEQ multiplex PCR, yet TCRdb's version contains in-frame clones alone and is incomplete. The sample consists of 33,000 or so clones, approximately 72% of them appearing once. This chain links TRBV2 with TRBJ1-1; 7 bases are a match to TRBD1. The TCR comes from an adult with an advanced solid tumor such as melanoma, head and neck, liver or kidney cancer. This sample comprised CD4+ or CD8+ T cells sorted from blood, obtained in a trial of the OX40 agonist ivuxolimab. The CDR3 nucleotides are TGTGCCAGCAGTATAGCAGGGGGTAGGACTGAAGCTTTCTTT. As protein: CASSIAGGRTEAFF.